The 25 T cell receptor beta chains in this list originate from one sample, sequenced in a study of beta chain features in type 1 diabetes. Since all of the isolated RNA was reverse transcribed, expressed TCRB transcripts were what got sequenced. Clones were read by immunoSEQ multiplex PCR, and TCRdb kept only the in-frame ones, dropping some. Altogether under 200,000 clones are present, roughly 8% being singletons, with the ten largest covering approximately 0.56%. No antigen is known for these receptors. General study points: Moderate yet significant TCRB CDR3 shortening was seen in Type 1 diabetes patients in all four CD4+ subsets.

Sequencing was carried out using central memory CD4+ T cells from blood. The receptors were gathered from a woman aged 18-35 years with type 1 diabetes.

CDR3 residues: CASSQGQSLQETQYF. CDR3 in DNA: TGCGCCAGCAGCCAGGGACAGAGCTTACAAGAGACCCAGTACTTC. The chain combines TRBV4-3 with TRBJ2-5; TRBD1 matches at 7 bases. CDR3 length: 15 residues. The trim removed 3 bases at V and 2 bases at J, leaving 6 bases unmatched. Germline CDR1 reads LGHNA; CDR2 reads YSLEER.

The CDR3, as DNA: TGCGCCAGCAGCCAGGACAGCAACTATGGCTACACCTTC. Encoded protein: CASSQDSNYGYTF. J is TRBJ1-2 and V is TRBV5-1; D is perhaps TRBD1 (6 bases). Germline lookup yields CDR1 SGHRS and CDR2 YFSETQ. The V end lost 4 bases, the J end lost 2 bases, and 9 bases lay between the germline ends. The CDR3 totals 13 residues.

This clone appeared a few times. This chain uses TRBV28 with TRBJ2-7, with D perhaps TRBD2 (5 bases). This CDR3 is built from 13 residues. Germline CDR1 MDHEN, CDR2 SYDVKM. The CDR3 coding sequence is TGTGTAGCGAATAGCGCGCCGCTCTACGAGCAGTACTTC. This gives the protein CVANSAPLYEQYF.

This clone turned up a few times. V is TRBV7-2 and J is TRBJ2-1; 9 positions agree with TRBD1. The CDR3 runs to 14 residues. From germline, CDR1 is SGHTA and CDR2 FQGNSA. Germline trimming cut 7 bases from V and 8 bases from J; bases unmatched to any gene: 9. CDR3 nucleotide sequence: TGTGCCAGCACCTTTGGACAGGGGTCGGATGAGCAGTTCTTC. The encoded protein is CASTFGQGSDEQFF.

The gene calls are TRBV11-2 and TRBJ1-2; a possible D gene is TRBD1 (5 bases). The V and J ends lost 5 bases and 8 bases respectively, with 18 bases between them. The V gene's germline CDR1 is SGHAT and CDR2 FQNNGV. The CDR3 spans 14 residues. The CDR3, as DNA: TGTGCCAGCAGCCCCGGATGGGGGGGGACGGGCTACACCTTC. Its protein product is CASSPGWGGTGYTF.

The chain carries TRBV7-8 and TRBJ1-5, with D possibly being TRBD1 (5 bases). Trimming left V 10 bases short and J 4 bases short, with 14 bases between. From germline, CDR1 is SGHVS and CDR2 FQNEAQ. The CDR3 runs to 13 residues. The CDR3 protein is CATTRGGNQPQHF. The CDR3 DNA follows: TGTGCCACCACGCGTGGGGGGAATCAGCCCCAGCATTTT.

In its sample, this clone was seen a few times. CDR3 region: CASERGLGTEAFF. The CDR3 DNA reads TGTGCCTCGGAAAGGGGGTTAGGCACTGAAGCTTTCTTT. V gene TRBV30 combines with J gene TRBJ1-1; perhaps TRBD1 as D (6 bases). In germline, CDR1 is GTSNPN, CDR2 SVGIG (reference sequence). The V end lost 7 bases, the J end lost 4 bases, and 16 bases lay between the germline ends. The CDR3 consists of 13 residues.

This clone was counted many times. This CDR3 reads CASSINRGEETQYF. The CDR3 DNA is TGTGCCAGCAGCATCAATCGGGGGGAAGAGACCCAGTACTTC. V and J are TRBV7-8 and TRBJ2-5, with 7 nucleotides matching TRBD2. Losses at the gene ends were 5 bases for V and 3 bases for J; bases not matched to a gene: 6. Germline V gene data show CDR1 as SGHVS and CDR2 as FQNEAQ. The CDR3 sequence is 14 residues long.

This chain connects TRBV7-9 to TRBJ1-3; maybe TRBD1 (5 bases). There are 14 residues in the CDR3. Deletions cut 5 bases from V and 4 bases from J, with 12 bases between. Germline CDR1 and CDR2: SEHNR and FQNEAQ (reference sequence). The CDR3 coding sequence is TGTGCCAGCAGCCAACAGGCGCGGGGAAACACCATATATTTT. This sequence encodes CASSQQARGNTIYF.

This chain uses TRBV5-4 with TRBJ2-2; 12 bases align to TRBD1. Unmatched junction bases numbered 5, after V lost 5 bases and J lost 6 bases. The germline CDR1 and CDR2 sequences are SGHNT and YYREEE (reference sequence). The CDR3 runs to 15 residues. The CDR3 protein is CASSPGTGGPGELFF. CDR3 coding DNA: TGTGCCAGCAGTCCCGGGACAGGGGGCCCCGGGGAGCTGTTTTTT.

This clone was seen only a few times. This chain links TRBV4-3 with TRBJ2-1; TRBD1 matches 8 bases. J gave up 7 bases and V 2 bases, and 7 bases lay outside the gene matches. Per germline, CDR1 LGHNA and CDR2 YSLEER. The CDR3 is 15 residues long. The CDR3 DNA is TGCGCCAGCAGCCAACGCCCTCGACAGGGGAATGAGCAGTTCTTC. Translation gives CASSQRPRQGNEQFF.

This clone was recorded a few times. The rearrangement joins TRBV5-1 to TRBJ1-4, with 7 bases lining up with TRBD1. J gave up 2 bases and V 7 bases, and 11 bases lay outside the gene matches. The CDR3 spans 16 residues. Germline CDR1 and CDR2: SGHRS and YFSETQ. The CDR3 sequence is CASAMTGSATNEKLFF. CDR3 bases: TGCGCCAGCGCCATGACAGGGTCAGCGACTAATGAAAAACTGTTTTTT.

This clone was counted at least ten times. This chain connects TRBV4-3 to TRBJ1-1; maybe TRBD1 (6 bases). V lost 4 bases and J lost 8, with 11 bases in between. Germline V gene lookup returns CDR1 LGHNA and CDR2 YSLEER. The CDR3 extends over 12 amino acids. CDR3 DNA sequence: TGCGCCAGCAGCCCCCCGGGGGGCGAAGCTTTCTTT. Its protein is CASSPPGGEAFF.

The genes are TRBV27 and TRBJ1-2, with TRBD1 matching 8 bases. Germline CDR1 MNHEY, CDR2 SMNVEV (reference sequence). The ends lost 2 bases at V and 7 bases at J; junction bases unmatched: 9. This CDR3 region has 15 residues. CDR3 sequence reads: CASSLRGQDGLGYTF. In nucleotides, the CDR3 is TGTGCCAGCAGTTTACGGGGACAGGACGGCCTTGGCTACACCTTC.

The V gene is TRBV5-1, the J gene TRBJ2-1; a weak D match, TRBD2 (5 bases). CDR3 size: 15 residues. Germline V gene lookup returns CDR1 SGHRS and CDR2 YFSETQ. V dropped 4 bases and J dropped 0 bases, with 11 bases sitting between them. The DNA of the CDR3 is TGCGCCAGCAGCCTGACTACCGACTCCTACAATGAGCAGTTCTTC. It yields the protein CASSLTTDSYNEQFF.

V usage is TRBV28 and J usage is TRBJ1-3; D might be TRBD1 (6 bases). Germline-derived CDR1 and CDR2 are MDHEN and SYDVKM. CDR3 size: 15 residues. With 3 bases removed from V and 0 bases from J, the gap between germline ends came to 9 bases. The CDR3 here is CASSLGRGSGNTIYF. Here the CDR3 DNA reads TGTGCCAGCAGTTTGGGCAGGGGCTCTGGAAACACCATATATTTT.

The V and J genes are TRBV6-5 and TRBJ1-1; possible D gene TRBD1, 6 bases. The germline V and J ends were trimmed by 5 bases and 8 bases, with 15 bases remaining between them. The V gene's germline CDR1 is MNHEY and CDR2 SVGAGI. The CDR3 consists of 13 residues. For the CDR3, the DNA is TGTGCCAGCAGTCCTCAACCGGGGGGCGAAGCTTTCTTT. It yields the protein CASSPQPGGEAFF.

This clone appeared a few times. The V gene is TRBV7-9, the J gene TRBJ1-2; the match to TRBD1 covers 7 bases. CDR1 is SEHNR and CDR2 is FQNEAQ in the germline V gene (reference sequence). This CDR3 is built from 15 residues. V lost 3 bases to trimming and J lost 5 bases; unmatched junction nucleotides: 9. CDR3 in DNA: TGTGCCAGCAGCTTGTCTACGGGACAGTCTTATGGCTACACCTTC. It codes for CASSLSTGQSYGYTF.

A few counts support this clone. The chain joins TRBV29-1 to TRBJ2-7; TRBD1 agrees at 8 bases. V was pared by 4 bases and J by 5 bases, with 10 bases of the junction left unmatched. The CDR3 contains 14 residues. Germline V gene data show CDR1 as SQVTM and CDR2 as ANQGSEA. The CDR3: CSVAPRTGNDEQYF. The CDR3 DNA is TGCAGCGTTGCGCCCCGGACAGGGAACGACGAGCAGTACTTC.

The J gene is TRBJ2-5, the V gene TRBV29-1, with 13 bases aligning to TRBD2. Germline lookup yields CDR1 SQVTM and CDR2 ANQGSEA. V lost 7 bases and J lost 4; bases outside the gene matches: 9. The CDR3 covers 15 residues. The CDR3 nucleotides read TGCAGCGCCGGACTAGCGGGAGTGAGTCTAGAGACCCAGTACTTC. Its translation is CSAGLAGVSLETQYF.

This clone was seen more than once but under ten times. The chain recombines TRBV7-2 with TRBJ2-7; 10 bases map to TRBD1. The CDR3 extends over 14 amino acids. Per the germline V gene, CDR1 is SGHTA and CDR2 is FQGNSA. The junction had 2 bases not matched to a gene; V was cut back by 3 bases and J by 3 bases. As DNA, the CDR3 is TGTGCCAGCAGCTTCCGGGACAGGGGCTACGAGCAGTACTTC. Translated, it gives CASSFRDRGYEQYF.

This clone occurred a few times. V and J are TRBV30 and TRBJ1-2; D is uncertain. Germline V CDR1 and CDR2: GTSNPN, SVGIG (reference sequence). V gave up 0 bases and J gave up 1 base, with 6 bases separating them. This CDR3 is 13 amino acids long. The CDR3 spells CAWSVQNNYGYTF. CDR3 nucleotide sequence: TGTGCCTGGAGTGTACAGAATAACTATGGCTACACCTTC. The variable domain in full, with the rest retrieved from reference TRBV30 and TRBJ1-2, is SQTIHQWPATLVQPVGSPLSLECTVEGTSNPNLYWYRQAAGRGLQLLFYSVGIGQISSEVPQNLSASRPQDRQFILSSKKLLLSDSGFYLCAWSVQNNYGYTFGSGTRLTVV.

This clone was counted only a few times. The chain combines TRBV28 with TRBJ2-1; 14 nucleotides match TRBD2. Germline values: CDR1 MDHEN, CDR2 SYDVKM. There are 17 residues in the CDR3. The J segment lost 0 bases and the V segment lost 5 bases, leaving 3 bases of the junction unmatched. CDR3 residues: CASSRTSGRSSYNEQFF. CDR3 DNA: TGTGCCAGCAGTCGGACTAGCGGGAGGAGCTCCTACAATGAGCAGTTCTTC.

This clone was counted a few times. The V call is TRBV28, the J call TRBJ1-5; the D is unclear. Looked up from germline, CDR1 is MDHEN and CDR2 is SYDVKM. The CDR3 extends over 15 amino acids. V was shortened by 2 bases and J by 4 bases, with 12 bases between the two germline ends. The CDR3 loop reads CASSLGAALNQPQHF. Here the CDR3 DNA reads TGTGCCAGCAGTTTAGGTGCGGCTTTAAATCAGCCCCAGCATTTT.

The V call is TRBV21-1, the J call TRBJ2-7; the table's D call, TRBD1, has no DNA check behind it. TRBV21-1 is recorded as a pseudogene. The CDR3 is 14 amino acids. CDR3 residues: CASSKRAGPYEQYF. The DNA for the CDR3 is TGTGCCAGCAGCAAACGGGCAGGGCCCTACGAGCAGTACTTC.